The text below deals with one T cell receptor beta chain. Its antigen is undetermined. The entry originates in a study of cytomegalovirus exposure and HLA in healthy donors. V lost 6 bases, J lost 5 bases, and 10 bases lay in between. Germline V gene sequence: CDR1 MNHEY, CDR2 SMNVEV (reference sequence). The CDR3 is made up of 13 amino acids. Notes on the study in general: Later analysis revealed greater clonal expansion in HLA-associated TCR beta chains than in equally common others.

A multiplex PCR was run with 60 Vbeta primers and 13 Jbeta primers. Sequenced by immunoSEQ multiplex PCR; TCRdb stores in-frame clones only, minus some. The top ten clones hold roughly 2.1% of a sample with 150,000 to 200,000 clones, 60% to 85% of them seen once. This rearrangement joins TRBV27 to TRBJ1-4; D is undetermined. Specimen: PBMCs. This receptor was identified in a man aged 45 to 65 in good health and CMV-seropositive. CDR3 protein: CASRPQRNEKLFF. Written as DNA, the CDR3 is TGTGCCAGCAGACCACAGAGAAATGAAAAACTGTTTTTT. Using reference TRBV27 and TRBJ1-4 for the parts outside the CDR3, the full variable domain is EAQVTQNPRYLITVTGKKLTVTCSQNMNHEYMSWYRQDPGLGLRQIYYSMNVEVTDKGDVPEGYKVSRKEKRNFPLILESPSPNQTSLYFCASRPQRNEKLFFGSGTQLSVL.